This record looks at one T cell receptor beta chain sequence and its context. This entry belongs to a study of blood T cells in healthy people across ages. CDR1 is DFQATT and CDR2 is SNEGSKA in the germline V gene (reference sequence). The CDR3 has 13 amino acids. V dropped 7 bases and J dropped 5; count of bases not matched to a gene: 7. A second roughly 7 to 12 cycle PCR used barcoded and J-beta primers. TCRdb passed the 5' RACE reads through MiXCR, listing each CDR3 protein once. The table has roughly 1,300,000 distinct CDR3 sequences, 59% seen once. The V call is TRBV20-1, the J call TRBJ2-5, with 10 nucleotides matching TRBD1. The receptor was derived from a man between 18 and 29 years old in good health. Sample: blood. CDR3 region: CSVLDRGLETQYF. The CDR3 coding sequence is TGCAGTGTTTTAGACAGGGGGCTGGAGACCCAGTACTTC.